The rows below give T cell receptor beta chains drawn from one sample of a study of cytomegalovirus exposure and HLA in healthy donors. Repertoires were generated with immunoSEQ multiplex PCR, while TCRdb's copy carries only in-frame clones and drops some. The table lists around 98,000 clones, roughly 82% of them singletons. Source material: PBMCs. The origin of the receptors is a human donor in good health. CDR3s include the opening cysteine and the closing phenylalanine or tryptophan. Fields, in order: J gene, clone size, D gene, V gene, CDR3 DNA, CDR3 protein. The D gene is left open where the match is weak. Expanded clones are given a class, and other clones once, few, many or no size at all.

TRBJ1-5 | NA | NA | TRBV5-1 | TGCGCCAGCAGCTCCGAAGGCGGGAATCAGCCCCAGCATTTT | CASSSEGGNQPQHF
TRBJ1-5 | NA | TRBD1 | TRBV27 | TGTGCCAGCAGGACGGGACAGGGGGCTAATCAGCCCCAGCATTTT | CASRTGQGANQPQHF
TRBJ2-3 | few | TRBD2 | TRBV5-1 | TGCGCCAGCAGCTTGGAGGGGACTAGATCCACAGATACGCAGTATTTT | CASSLEGTRSTDTQYF
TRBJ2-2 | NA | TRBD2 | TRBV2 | TGTGCCAGCAGTGGGACTAGCGCTAGATCTGGGGAGCTGTTTTTT | CASSGTSARSGELFF
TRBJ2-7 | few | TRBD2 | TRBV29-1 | TGCAGCGCCCGAGCGGGGGCCGGCTACGAGCAGTACTTC | CSARAGAGYEQYF
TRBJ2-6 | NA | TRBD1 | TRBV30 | TGTGCCTGGAAGACAGGGTACGGGGCCAACGTCCTGACTTTC | CAWKTGYGANVLTF
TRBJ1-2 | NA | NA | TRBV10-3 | TGTGCCACCAACCTGGGGGGGCACTATGGCTACACCTTC | CATNLGGHYGYTF
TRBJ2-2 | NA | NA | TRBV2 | TGTGCCAGCAACGGGGTCACCACCGGGGAGCTGTTTTTT | CASNGVTTGELFF
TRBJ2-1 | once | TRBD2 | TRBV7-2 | TGTGCCAGCAGCCTTACCCGACTAGCGGGAGGGTACAATGAGCAGTTCTTC | CASSLTRLAGGYNEQFF
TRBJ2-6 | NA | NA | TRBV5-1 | TGCGCCAGCAGCCGATCCACGGGTACTGGGGCCAACGTCCTGACTTTC | CASSRSTGTGANVLTF
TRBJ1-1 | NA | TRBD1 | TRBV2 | TGTGCCAGCAGTGAAATTGTGGACAGGGGCTTTTCGACTGAAGCTTTCTTT | CASSEIVDRGFSTEAFF
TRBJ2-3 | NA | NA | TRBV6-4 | TGTGCCAGCAGTGGGCAGGGAAGGAACACAGATACGCAGTATTTT | CASSGQGRNTDTQYF
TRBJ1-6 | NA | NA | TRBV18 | TGTGCCAGCTCACCATCTGCGGACTTCGCTTCACCCCTCCACTTT | CASSPSADFASPLHF
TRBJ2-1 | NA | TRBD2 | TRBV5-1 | TGCGCCAGCAGCTTGGACGGGAGGAACAATGAGCAGTTCTTC | CASSLDGRNNEQFF
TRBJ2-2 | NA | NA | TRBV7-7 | TGTGCCAGCAGTCCTAGCGCTTCCGGGGAGCTGTTTTTT | CASSPSASGELFF
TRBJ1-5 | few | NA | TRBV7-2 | TGTGCCAGCAGCTTTTCCACGGGTGGCAATCAGCCCCAGCATTTT | CASSFSTGGNQPQHF
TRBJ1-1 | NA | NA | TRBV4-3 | TGCGCCAGCAGCCAAGATGTGCGTATGAACACTGAAGCTTTCTTT | CASSQDVRMNTEAFF
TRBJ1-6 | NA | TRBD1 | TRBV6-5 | TGTGCCGGAGCCCGGGACAGGGTTTCACCCCTCCACTTT | CAGARDRVSPLHF
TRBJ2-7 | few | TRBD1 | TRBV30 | TGTGCCTGGAGTGACAGGGGCCAGCAGTACTTC | CAWSDRGQQYF
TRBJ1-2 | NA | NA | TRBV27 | TGTGCCAGCAGTCTCAGGGGTGGATATGGCTACACCTTC | CASSLRGGYGYTF
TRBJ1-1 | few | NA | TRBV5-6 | TGTGCCAGCAGCTTTAGGGATACAGGATCGAACACTGAAGCTTTCTTT | CASSFRDTGSNTEAFF
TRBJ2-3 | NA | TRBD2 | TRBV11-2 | TGTGCCAGCAGCCCGACCAAGCGGGGTTCTAGCACAGATACGCAGTATTTT | CASSPTKRGSSTDTQYF
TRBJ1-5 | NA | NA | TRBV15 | TGTGCCACCAGCAGAGAACTTCGGAATCAGCCCCAGCATTTT | CATSRELRNQPQHF
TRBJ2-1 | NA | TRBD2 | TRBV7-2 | TGTGCCAGCAGCCCCGGGACTAGCGGGAGGTATGAGCAGTTCTTC | CASSPGTSGRYEQFF
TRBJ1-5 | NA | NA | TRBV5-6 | TGTGCCAGCAGCCATACCGCGGACACTTATAGCAATCAGCCCCAGCATTTT | CASSHTADTYSNQPQHF
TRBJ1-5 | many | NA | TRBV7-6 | TGTGCCAGCAGCCCGACATGGGCGATTGTTAGCAATCAGCCCCAGCATTTT | CASSPTWAIVSNQPQHF
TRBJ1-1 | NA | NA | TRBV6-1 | TGTGCCAGCATGGACTATGGGGTGAACACTGAAGCTTTCTTT | CASMDYGVNTEAFF
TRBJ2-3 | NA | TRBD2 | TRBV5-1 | TGCGCCAGCAGGGAAACTAGCGGGGGGGCCGTTCAGTATTTT | CASRETSGGAVQYF
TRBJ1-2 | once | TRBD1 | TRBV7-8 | TGTGCCAGCAGCTTAACCGGACAGGGATGGGGGTATGGCTACACCTTC | CASSLTGQGWGYGYTF
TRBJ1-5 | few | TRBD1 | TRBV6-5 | TGTGCCAGCAGATCCACAGGGGAATTTCAGCCCCAGCATTTT | CASRSTGEFQPQHF
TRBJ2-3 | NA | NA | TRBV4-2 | TGTGCCAGCAGCCTAGCTGGCGATACGCAGTATTTT | CASSLAGDTQYF
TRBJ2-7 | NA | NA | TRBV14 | TGTGCCAGCAGCCAAATACTCTACGAGCAGTACTTC | CASSQILYEQYF
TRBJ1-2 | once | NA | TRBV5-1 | TGCGCCAGCAGGATACAGGGCTACGACTATGGCTACACCTTC | CASRIQGYDYGYTF
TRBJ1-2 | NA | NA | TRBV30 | TGTGCCTGGAGTCCGGGGGGGAACTATGGCTACACCTTC | CAWSPGGNYGYTF
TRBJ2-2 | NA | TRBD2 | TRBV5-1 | TGCGCCAGCAGCGAAGCTAGCGGGGGTAGCACCGGGGAGCTGTTTTTT | CASSEASGGSTGELFF
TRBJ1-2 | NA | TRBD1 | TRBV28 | TGTGCCAGCAGCATGGGGACAGGGGGCGCGGGTTGGGGCTACACCTTC | CASSMGTGGAGWGYTF
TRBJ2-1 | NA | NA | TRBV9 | TGTGCCAGCAGCGAAGGACTCTCCTGGGGTGAGCAGTTCTTC | CASSEGLSWGEQFF
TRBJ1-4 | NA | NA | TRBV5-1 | TGCGCCAGCAGCTTATCAGGGGTGGCTAATGAAAAACTGTTTTTT | CASSLSGVANEKLFF
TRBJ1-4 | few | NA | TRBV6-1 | TGTGCCAGCAGCCTAAATCCCGCAACTAATGAAAAACTGTTTTTT | CASSLNPATNEKLFF
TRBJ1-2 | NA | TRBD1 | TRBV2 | TGTGCCAGCAGAAGATCCGGGACAGGGGAAGATGGCTACACCTTC | CASRRSGTGEDGYTF
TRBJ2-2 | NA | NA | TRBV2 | TGTGCCAGCAGTGAAAGGAGGGCGATGGACACCGGGGAGCTGTTTTTT | CASSERRAMDTGELFF
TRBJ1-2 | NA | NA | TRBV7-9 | TGTGCCAGCAGCTTAGCGGGGGCAGATTATGGCTACACCTTC | CASSLAGADYGYTF
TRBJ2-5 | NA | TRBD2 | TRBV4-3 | TGCGCCAGCAGCCAAGGTCGAGCGGGAGGGAAGGAGACCCAGTACTTC | CASSQGRAGGKETQYF
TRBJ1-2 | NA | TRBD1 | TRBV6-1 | TGTGCCAGCAGTGGAGGGGGCCGTGGGGGCTATGGCTACACCTTC | CASSGGGRGGYGYTF
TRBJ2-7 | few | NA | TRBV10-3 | TGTGCCATCAGTGAGGGAGGGCACTCCAAGTACGAGCAGTACTTC | CAISEGGHSKYEQYF
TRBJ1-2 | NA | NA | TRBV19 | TGTGCCAGTAGTATGGCCCAGGCTCTCCCCTATGGCTACACCTTC | CASSMAQALPYGYTF
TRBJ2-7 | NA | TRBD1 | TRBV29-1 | TGCAGCGGCGCCAGAGGGACAGGGGTTAGCGAGCAGTACTTC | CSGARGTGVSEQYF
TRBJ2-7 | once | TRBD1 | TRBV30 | TGTGCCTGGAGTGTATCTGCAGGGGGCGTCGACGAGCAGTACTTC | CAWSVSAGGVDEQYF
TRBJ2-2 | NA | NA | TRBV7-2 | TGTGCCAGCAGCTTCTCGGCGGGCGGGGAGCTGTTTTTT | CASSFSAGGELFF
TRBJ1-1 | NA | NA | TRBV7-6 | TGTGCCAGCAGCTTAGCGCTAAGACAGAAAGAGCCTGAAGCTTTCTTT | CASSLALRQKEPEAFF
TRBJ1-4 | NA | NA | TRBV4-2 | TGTGCCAGCAGCCAAGTGAATCCGGTTGGTGAAAAACTGTTTTTT | CASSQVNPVGEKLFF
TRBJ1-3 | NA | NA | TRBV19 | TGTGCCAGTAAAGACAGGACGTCTGGAAACACCATATATTTT | CASKDRTSGNTIYF
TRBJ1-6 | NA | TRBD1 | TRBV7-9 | TGTGCCAGCAGCTTAGGGACAGGGGATTCACCCCTCCACTTT | CASSLGTGDSPLHF
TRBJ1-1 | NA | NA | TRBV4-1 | TGCGCCAGCAGCCACGTATATAAACAGGGATGTGAACCTTTCTTT | CASSHVYKQGCEPFF
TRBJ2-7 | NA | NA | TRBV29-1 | TGCAGCGTTAAATTTACATGGTCCGAGCAGTACTTC | CSVKFTWSEQYF
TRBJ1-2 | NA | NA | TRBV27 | TGTGCCAGCAGTTTACTCGGGGGGAATGGCTACACCTTC | CASSLLGGNGYTF
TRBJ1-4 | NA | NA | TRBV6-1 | TGTGCCAGCAGCCGGTTGCATGGTGAACTGTTTTTT | CASSRLHGELFF